This TCR beta chain is drawn from a study of control samples from healthy donors and cancer patients. Repertoires were generated with immunoSEQ multiplex PCR, while TCRdb's copy carries only in-frame clones and drops some. The data contain 97,000 or so clones, just over 90% of them singletons. The CDR3 spans 17 residues. Deletions cut 11 bases from V and 2 bases from J, with 26 bases between. The germline V gene encodes CDR1 SNHLY and CDR2 FYNNEI. Source material: blood. The clonotype comes from a woman between 18 and 29 years old in good health. The chain combines TRBV2 with TRBJ2-3; D may be TRBD2 (6 bases). Here the CDR3 DNA reads TGTGCCGCCTCTGGGGAGGCCAGCGGGCGACTCACAGATACGCAGTATTTT. Residues: CAASGEASGRLTDTQYF.